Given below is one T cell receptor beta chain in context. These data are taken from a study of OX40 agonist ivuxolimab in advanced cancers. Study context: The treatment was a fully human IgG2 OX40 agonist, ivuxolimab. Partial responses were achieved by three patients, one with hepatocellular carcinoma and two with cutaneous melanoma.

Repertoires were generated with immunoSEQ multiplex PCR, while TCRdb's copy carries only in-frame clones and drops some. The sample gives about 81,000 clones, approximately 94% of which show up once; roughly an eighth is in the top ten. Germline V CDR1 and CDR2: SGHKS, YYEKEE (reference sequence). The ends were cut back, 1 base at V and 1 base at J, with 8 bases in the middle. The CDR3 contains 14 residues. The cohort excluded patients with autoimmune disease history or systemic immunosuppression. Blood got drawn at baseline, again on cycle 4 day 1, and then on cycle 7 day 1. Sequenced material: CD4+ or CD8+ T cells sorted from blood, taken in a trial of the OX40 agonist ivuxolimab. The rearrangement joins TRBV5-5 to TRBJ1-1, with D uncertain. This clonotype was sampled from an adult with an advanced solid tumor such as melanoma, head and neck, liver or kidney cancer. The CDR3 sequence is CASSLHSPNTEAFF. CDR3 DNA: TGTGCCAGCAGCTTGCACAGCCCGAACACTGAAGCTTTCTTT.